The TCR beta chain under discussion was sequenced for a study of CD8 T cells in ankylosing spondylitis. Only a few counts were recorded for this clonotype. Its matching antigen is unknown. The CDR3 consists of 13 residues. Trimming stripped 6 bases from V and 0 bases from J, with 8 bases between. Germline lookup yields CDR1 SEHNR and CDR2 FQNEAQ (reference sequence). Quantitative molecular-barcoded 5'-RACE generated the TCR beta libraries. One entry per CDR3 protein results from TCRdb running MiXCR on the 5' RACE reads. Seen here are about 500,000 distinct CDR3 sequences, 5.3% observed once, and the top ten hold approximately 3.5%. Findings and caveats of the study: Earlier literature documents some of the motif variants in reactive arthritis synovial fluid and blood. Disease-linked clones were CD8+ and relatively rare in peripheral blood. It appeared that ankylosing spondylitis blood was characterized by a TCR beta motif of several highly homologous variants. Reportedly, disease-linked clones are significantly enriched in ankylosing spondylitis patients' matched synovial fluid.

Sequences were obtained from blood, either unsorted or a sorted T cell fraction (not recorded which). The chain carries TRBV7-9 and TRBJ1-1; D gene unclear. The TCR sequence derives from a male donor with ankylosing spondylitis. The CDR3: CASRERVNTEAFF. As DNA, the CDR3 is TGTGCCAGCAGGGAGCGGGTGAACACTGAAGCTTTCTTT.